This TCR beta chain was observed in a study of identical twins. Overall study results and limits: A cross-sectional statistical analysis, not follow-up of the same donors, supported the conclusions. Alpha sequences that were out-of-frame and twin-shared showed an excess of low generation probability.

The CDR3 runs 15 residues. V lost 4 bases and J 1 base, leaving 17 bases between the germline ends. Germline values: CDR1 SQVTM, CDR2 ANQGSEA. A word on this clonotype: What it binds is not known.

Carrying unique molecular identifiers, the cDNA also gained a universal primer site through template switching. TCRdb fed the 5' RACE reads into MiXCR, producing one record per CDR3 protein. The repertoire includes approximately 700,000 distinct CDR3 sequences, over 15% of them detected once, and roughly 13% sits in the top ten. Donors were all healthy Caucasians. This sample also appeared in a second study, on T cells expressing NK-cell markers.

The chain joins TRBV29-1 to TRBJ2-7, with D unclear. The sequence was collected from a woman aged 18-29 years in good health. Input material: PBMCs. CDR3 region: CSVGGPRRSSYEQYF. CDR3 nucleotide sequence: TGCAGCGTTGGGGGTCCGCGCCGGTCTTCCTACGAGCAGTACTTC.